The clone carrying this TCR beta chain was counted ten times or more. The sample originates from a study of blood T cell repertoires in COVID-19. In the study overall: Sites in the United States, Italy and Spain provided acute and convalescent COVID-19 samples. PBMCs, B-cell-depleted T cells, or T cells provided the cDNA or gDNA that made up the material.

As originally analysed: Estimation of nucleated cell counts was performed using reference gene primer amplification. Produced via immunoSEQ multiplex PCR; TCRdb's table is partial and in-frame only. Clone size and the V and J calls come from that table; the DNA yielded D and trimming. The sample comprises some 250,000 clones, 81% of which are singletons, and roughly 2.9% rests with the top ten. This TCR derives from a woman aged 60-75 years with active or convalescent COVID-19. Material for sequencing was peripheral blood.

In DNA, the CDR3 is TGCGCCAGCAGGGTGGGGACGGAACAGGGGGCTATTAACACTGAAGCTTTCTTT. It yields the protein CASRVGTEQGAINTEAFF. The chain uses TRBV5-1 and TRBJ1-1; 9 positions match TRBD1. CDR3 length: 18 residues. Germline CDR1 is SGHRS and CDR2 is YFSETQ. J lost 2 bases, V lost 5 bases, and 16 bases had no gene match.